One sample yielded the 25 T cell receptor beta chains listed below, sequenced in a study of T cells after yellow fever vaccination. From the 5' RACE reads, TCRdb called clonotypes with MiXCR, one entry per CDR3 protein. The sample has 250,000 to 300,000 distinct CDR3 sequences; roughly 4.8% are singletons. The sample here was CD4+ T cells sorted from PBMCs, taken on the day of the yellow fever booster vaccination. The receptor source for this set is a man aged 18-30 years who received the YFV17D yellow fever vaccine.

The table lists this clonotype with many counts. The chain couples TRBV12-3 or TRBV12-4 to TRBJ1-2; TRBD1 might be the D (6 bases). The length of the CDR3 is 19 residues. V was pared by 3 bases and J by 6 bases, with 29 bases between. CDR3 region: CASSFSAPGADGGFNGYTF. CDR3 bases: TGTGCCAGCAGTTTCTCAGCTCCGGGGGCTGACGGGGGTTTTAATGGCTACACCTTC.

This clonotype has ten or more counts. The DNA of the CDR3 is TGCAGTGCTAGAGAGGGGACAGGGCCCAGGGGGGCTTTCTTT. As protein: CSAREGTGPRGAFF. The chain links TRBV20-1 to TRBJ1-1; 9 nucleotides agree with TRBD1. CDR1 and CDR2 from the germline V gene are DFQATT and SNEGSKA (reference sequence). This CDR3 has 14 amino acids. Trimming removed 0 bases from V and 11 bases from J; junction bases left unmatched: 10.

This clonotype was seen a few times. J is TRBJ2-1 and V is TRBV4-1; D perhaps matches TRBD1 (5 bases). CDR3 length: 16 residues. Germline CDR1 and CDR2: MGHRA and YSYEKL. The V and J ends lost 1 base and 1 base respectively, with 11 bases between them. The CDR3 DNA is TGCGCCAGCAGCCAAGGTCCACAGGTTTCCTACAATGAGCAGTTCTTC. Translation: CASSQGPQVSYNEQFF.

This clonotype was observed a few times. The chain couples TRBV12-3 or TRBV12-4 to TRBJ2-5; D uncertain. CDR3 size: 14 residues. The ends were cut back, 1 base at V and 5 bases at J, with 11 bases in the middle. The CDR3: CASSLGLGGETQYF. The CDR3 DNA follows: TGTGCCAGCAGTTTAGGGTTGGGTGGCGAGACCCAGTACTTC.

This clonotype was counted only a few times. The chain employs TRBV6-2 or TRBV6-3 and TRBJ2-2; D uncertain. Per germline, CDR1 MNHEY and CDR2 SVGEGT. V was trimmed by 7 bases and J by 3 bases, leaving 6 bases between them. The CDR3 consists of 12 residues. This CDR3 reads CASMSYTGELFF. CDR3 nucleotides: TGTGCCAGCATGAGTTACACCGGGGAGCTGTTTTTT.

In its sample, this clonotype was seen a few times. The J gene is TRBJ2-5, the V gene TRBV2, with 7 bases that match TRBD2. Germline loops: CDR1 SNHLY, CDR2 FYNNEI. The CDR3 runs 16 residues. The junction had 9 bases not matched to a gene; V was cut back by 5 bases and J by 0 bases. The DNA for the CDR3 is TGTGCCAGCAGTCGAGTGGCGGGGGAGTACCAAGAGACCCAGTACTTC. Translating gives CASSRVAGEYQETQYF.

The sample holds a few counts of this clonotype. The rearrangement links TRBV15 to TRBJ1-5; tentatively, D is TRBD1 (5 bases). The CDR3 loop spans 14 amino acids. Germline V lookup: CDR1 LNHNV, CDR2 YYDKDF (reference sequence). Trimming shortened V by 4 bases and J by 6 bases, and 13 bases separated the two germline ends. CDR3 DNA: TGTGCCACCAGCACCAGACAGACCGGTCAGCCCCAGCATTTT. Protein: CATSTRQTGQPQHF. The whole variable domain, filled in from reference TRBV15 and TRBJ1-5, reads DAMVIQNPRYQVTQFGKPVTLSCSQTLNHNVMYWYQQKSSQAPKLLFHYYDKDFNNEADTPDNFQSRRPNTSFCFLDIRSPGLGDTAMYLCATSTRQTGQPQHFGDGTRLSIL.

The gene calls are TRBV4-1 and TRBJ1-1; possible D gene TRBD1, 5 bases. Germline values: CDR1 MGHRA, CDR2 YSYEKL. Trimming stripped 0 bases from V and 1 base from J, with 18 bases between. The CDR3 is made up of 18 amino acids. CDR3 in amino acids: CASSQDIWAPGTNTEAFF. In DNA, the CDR3 is TGCGCCAGCAGCCAAGATATATGGGCGCCAGGGACGAACACTGAAGCTTTCTTT.

The CDR3 sequence is CASSEAIRGIVDTQYF. DNA of the CDR3: TGTGCCAGCAGTGAAGCGATCAGGGGGATTGTAGATACGCAGTATTTT. V gene TRBV6-1 combines with J gene TRBJ2-3, with 7 bases lining up with TRBD1. Per the germline V gene, CDR1 is MNHNS and CDR2 is SASEGT. V shed 0 bases, J shed 5 bases, and the junction held 8 bases outside the gene matches. The CDR3 has 16 amino acids.

There are a few counts of this clonotype. The chain uses TRBV5-6 and TRBJ2-1; D call uncertain. The V gene's germline CDR1 is SGHDT and CDR2 YYEEEE. This CDR3 contains 15 residues. V lost 3 bases and J 2 bases, leaving 12 bases between the germline ends. In nucleotides, the CDR3 is TGTGCCAGCAGCTCCGGTCCGGGTCCCTACAATGAGCAGTTCTTC. Its translation: CASSSGPGPYNEQFF.

The rearrangement uses TRBV2 and TRBJ2-5; D is perhaps TRBD2 (5 bases). Trimming took off 4 bases at V and 3 bases at J, with 9 bases between the two ends. Germline V gene data show CDR1 as SNHLY and CDR2 as FYNNEI. There are 13 residues in the CDR3. The CDR3 DNA reads as TGTGCCAGCAGTGTATCGAGGGAAGAGACCCAGTACTTC. Protein: CASSVSREETQYF.

This clonotype was picked up many times. This chain connects TRBV7-9 to TRBJ2-5; D not certain. Germline CDR1 SEHNR, CDR2 FQNEAQ (reference sequence). V was pared by 1 base and J by 1 base, with 7 bases between. The length of the CDR3 is 14 residues. The CDR3 reads CASSLELTQETQYF. The CDR3 DNA sequence: TGTGCCAGCAGCTTAGAACTTACCCAAGAGACCCAGTACTTC.

In this sample, this clonotype turned up a few times. The chain couples TRBV5-6 to TRBJ2-4, with D perhaps matching TRBD2 (5 bases). The CDR3 sequence is 15 residues long. With 0 bases removed from V and 1 base from J, the gap between germline ends came to 8 bases. CDR1 SGHDT and CDR2 YYEEEE come from the germline V gene. DNA for the CDR3: TGTGCCAGCAGCTTGGTGAGGGCTGCCAAAAACATTCAGTACTTC. Its translation is CASSLVRAAKNIQYF.

This clonotype occurred a few times. The V call is TRBV29-1, the J call TRBJ1-4, with 7 nucleotides matching TRBD1. The CDR3 spans 13 residues. After removal of 6 bases from V and 8 bases from J, the junction contained 9 bases not matched to a gene. Germline CDR1 reads SQVTM; CDR2 reads ANQGSEA. CDR3 sequence (DNA): TGCAGCGTCTCGACAGGGTTGAAAGAAAAACTGTTTTTT. Translating gives CSVSTGLKEKLFF.

This clonotype was seen ten or more times. This chain uses TRBV27 with TRBJ1-1; a possible D gene is TRBD1 (6 bases). This CDR3 contains 11 residues. Deletions cut 6 bases from V and 8 bases from J, with 10 bases between. The germline CDR1 and CDR2 sequences are MNHEY and SMNVEV (reference sequence). CDR3 in DNA: TGTGCCAGCAGAAGTCAGGGGGAAGCTTTCTTT. Translating it yields CASRSQGEAFF.

In this sample, this clonotype turned up a few times. The chain has TRBV7-2 and TRBJ1-6; unclear D gene. V shed 5 bases and J shed 6 bases, with 5 bases lying between them. Germline CDR1 reads SGHTA; CDR2 reads FQGNSA. The CDR3 runs 12 residues. The DNA of the CDR3 is TGTGCCAGCAGCCCAACTAATTCACCCCTCCACTTT. Translation: CASSPTNSPLHF.

V is TRBV18 and J is TRBJ2-1; 8 nucleotides agree with TRBD1. The CDR3 totals 15 residues. J gave up 2 bases and V 3 bases, and 3 bases lay outside the gene matches. The germline gives CDR1 KGHSH, CDR2 LQKENI. The CDR3 reads CASSPRQGTYNEQFF. The CDR3 nucleotides are TGTGCCAGCTCACCGAGACAGGGGACCTACAATGAGCAGTTCTTC.

The chain employs TRBV18 and TRBJ1-3, with D tentatively TRBD1 (5 bases). The germline V gene has CDR1 KGHSH and CDR2 LQKENI. Trimming left V 2 bases short and J 4 bases short, with 12 bases between. The CDR3 is 15 amino acids. The CDR3 region is CASSPASGTGNTIYF. The CDR3 nucleotides read TGTGCCAGCTCACCAGCCTCCGGGACCGGAAACACCATATATTTT.

In this sample, this clonotype turned up a few times. The J gene is TRBJ2-1, the V gene TRBV25-1; D is undetermined. The V and J ends lost 6 bases and 0 bases respectively, with 12 bases between them. This CDR3 is 15 amino acids long. Germline CDR1 MGHDK, CDR2 SYGVNS. The CDR3 is CASSIRTSSYNEQFF. The CDR3 nucleotides read TGTGCCAGCAGCATCCGTACCAGCTCCTACAATGAGCAGTTCTTC.

In this sample, this clonotype turned up a few times. This sequence joins TRBV27 and TRBJ2-3; 7 positions agree with TRBD2. Losses at the gene ends were 2 bases for V and 6 bases for J; bases not matched to a gene: 5. The CDR3 spans 14 residues. Germline loops: CDR1 MNHEY, CDR2 SMNVEV (reference sequence). The DNA for the CDR3 is TGTGCCAGCAGTTTAATCGGGGGGTCGGATACGCAGTATTTT. Translation gives CASSLIGGSDTQYF.

This clonotype was observed a few times. This sequence joins TRBV7-3 and TRBJ2-3; 7 nucleotides line up with TRBD2. After removal of 8 bases from V and 1 base from J, the junction contained 6 bases not matched to a gene. Germline-derived CDR1 and CDR2 are SGHTA and FQGTGA. The CDR3 totals 14 residues. The CDR3: CASRASGGTDTQYF. CDR3 DNA: TGTGCCAGCCGGGCCAGCGGGGGCACAGATACGCAGTATTTT.

This clonotype has a count of ten or more. V usage is TRBV15 and J usage is TRBJ2-7; D gene ambiguous. The CDR3 is made up of 13 amino acids. Per germline, CDR1 LNHNV and CDR2 YYDKDF (reference sequence). Trimming removed 0 bases from V and 3 bases from J, with 6 bases in between. The CDR3 spells CATSRDPSYEQYF. The CDR3 DNA sequence: TGTGCCACCAGCAGAGACCCTAGCTACGAGCAGTACTTC.

This clonotype was counted a few times. The gene calls are TRBV19 and TRBJ1-5; the D gene is possibly TRBD1 (5 bases). Germline CDR1 reads LNHDA; CDR2 reads SQIVND (reference sequence). Trimming cost V 2 bases and J 6 bases, with 8 bases left between them. The CDR3 covers 13 residues. The CDR3 sequence is CASSIPGFQPQHF. The CDR3 nucleotides are TGTGCCAGTAGTATACCAGGGTTTCAGCCCCAGCATTTT.

The chain has TRBV12-3 or TRBV12-4 and TRBJ1-1, with a weak D call TRBD1 (5 bases). With 7 bases removed from V and 4 bases from J, the gap between germline ends came to 19 bases. The CDR3 spans 15 residues. CDR3 in DNA: TGTGCCAGCACCCTGGGCCCCACAGGTCGCACTGAAGCTTTCTTT. Its translation is CASTLGPTGRTEAFF.

This clonotype has ten or more counts. This chain connects TRBV7-2 to TRBJ2-7; no clear D. CDR3 length: 14 amino acids. The germline V gene encodes CDR1 SGHTA and CDR2 FQGNSA. V lost 3 bases, J lost 0 bases, and 9 bases lay in between. The DNA for the CDR3 is TGTGCCAGCAGCTTCCGCGTCAGCTCCTACGAGCAGTACGTC. Protein sequence: CASSFRVSSYEQYV.